This T cell receptor (beta chain) was documented in a study of identifying expanded T cells in peripheral blood. This clone was counted once. Its antigen is unidentified. No infections or other immune events were documented during collection. Trimming removed 5 bases from V and 5 bases from J, with 13 bases in between. The CDR3 covers 13 residues. Germline CDR1 reads LNHDA; CDR2 reads SQIVND (reference sequence). Study-wide results and caveats: Differentially abundant clones: 1 to 1.5 between replicates, around 17 at two to three weeks, more than 18 at four. Variance in clone template counts between approximately 2-week samples significantly increased with total template count across all healthy donors.

Measured with immunoSEQ multiplex PCR; TCRdb has only the in-frame clones, and not every one. The table lists around 100,000 clones, around 88% of them singletons. The chain recombines TRBV19 with TRBJ2-7; a possible D gene is TRBD2 (7 bases). The sequence derives from a person between 18 and 75 years old in good health. The sample was blood. In nucleotides, the CDR3 is TGTGCCAGTAGTTGGGGGGGCGACGACGAGCAGTACTTC. The encoded protein is CASSWGGDDEQYF.